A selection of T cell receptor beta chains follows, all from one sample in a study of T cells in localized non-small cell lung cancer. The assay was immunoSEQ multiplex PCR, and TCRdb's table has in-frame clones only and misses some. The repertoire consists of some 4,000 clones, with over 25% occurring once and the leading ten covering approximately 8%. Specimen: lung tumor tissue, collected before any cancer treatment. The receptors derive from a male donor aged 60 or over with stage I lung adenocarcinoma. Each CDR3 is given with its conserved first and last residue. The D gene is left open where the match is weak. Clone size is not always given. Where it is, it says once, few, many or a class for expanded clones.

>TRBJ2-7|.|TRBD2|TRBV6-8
CAISGPRGGGPYEQYF
TGTGCCATCAGCGGTCCCCGGGGCGGGGGGCCCTACGAGCAGTACTTC
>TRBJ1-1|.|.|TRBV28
CASSAAYTEAFF
TGTGCCAGCAGCGCGGCCTACACTGAAGCTTTCTTT
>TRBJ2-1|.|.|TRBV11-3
CASSRGGPLREQFF
TGTGCCAGCAGCCGTGGGGGGCCCTTAAGAGAGCAGTTCTTC
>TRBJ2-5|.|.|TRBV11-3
CASSQPRQYLETQYF
TGTGCCAGCAGCCAGCCCCGACAATACCTGGAGACCCAGTACTTC
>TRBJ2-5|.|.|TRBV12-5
CASGLGVQTQYF
TGTGCTAGTGGTTTGGGGGTGCAGACCCAGTACTTC
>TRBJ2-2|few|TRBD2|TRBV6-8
CASSYSGLAGALANTGELFF
TGTGCCAGCAGTTACTCGGGACTAGCGGGGGCCCTCGCTAACACCGGGGAGCTGTTTTTT
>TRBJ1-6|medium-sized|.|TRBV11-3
CASSSLSPNSPLHF
TGTGCCAGCAGCTCCCTGAGTCCCAATTCACCCCTCCACTTT
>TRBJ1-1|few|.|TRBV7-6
CASSQEGDNTEAFF
TGTGCCAGCAGCCAAGAGGGTGATAACACTGAAGCTTTCTTT
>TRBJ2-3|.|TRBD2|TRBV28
CASSTRLAGLTDTQYF
TGTGCCAGCAGTACACGACTAGCGGGGCTCACAGATACGCAGTATTTT
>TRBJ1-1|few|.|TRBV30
CAGSRGSEAFF
TGTGCCGGAAGCAGGGGATCTGAAGCTTTCTTT
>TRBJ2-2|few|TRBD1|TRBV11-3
CASSFAGTGPPGELFF
TGTGCCAGCAGCTTCGCAGGGACAGGGCCACCCGGGGAGCTGTTTTTT
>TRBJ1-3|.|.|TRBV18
CASSPPARDISSGNTIYF
TGTGCCAGCTCACCACCCGCCCGGGACATCAGCTCTGGAAACACCATATATTTT
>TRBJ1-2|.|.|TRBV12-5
CASINYRDTGGYTF
TGTGCCAGCATTAATTACCGGGACACGGGTGGCTACACCTTC
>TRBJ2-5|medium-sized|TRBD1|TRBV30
CAWSVVGRGKETQYF
TGTGCCTGGAGTGTCGTGGGCAGGGGGAAGGAGACCCAGTACTTC
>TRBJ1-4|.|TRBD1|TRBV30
CAWSETGVEEKLFF
TGTGCCTGGAGTGAGACAGGGGTTGAGGAAAAACTGTTTTTT
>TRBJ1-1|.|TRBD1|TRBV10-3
CAITDKTGGSEAFF
TGTGCCATCACCGACAAAACAGGGGGATCTGAAGCTTTCTTT
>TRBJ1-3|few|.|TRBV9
CASSLTVSSGNTIYF
TGTGCCAGCAGCTTAACAGTCAGCTCTGGAAACACCATATATTTT
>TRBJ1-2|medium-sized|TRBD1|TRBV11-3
CASSVGQVYYGYTF
TGTGCCAGCAGCGTGGGACAGGTCTACTATGGCTACACCTTC
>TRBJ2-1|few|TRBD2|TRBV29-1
CSVEGGGAGNVYEQFF
TGCAGCGTTGAAGGCGGGGGGGCTGGCAATGTATATGAGCAGTTCTTC
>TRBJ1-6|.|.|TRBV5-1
CASSLGDGNSPLHF
TGCGCCAGCAGCTTGGGGGACGGCAATTCACCCCTCCACTTT
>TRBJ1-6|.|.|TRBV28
CASSGGGHSPLHF
TGTGCCAGCAGCGGCGGGGGTCATTCACCCCTCCACTTT
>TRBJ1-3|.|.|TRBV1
CASSPGPLTGGVGNRGNTIYF
TGCGCCAGCAGCCCCGGGCCCCTGACAGGGGGTGTGGGGAATAGGGGAAACACCATATATTTT
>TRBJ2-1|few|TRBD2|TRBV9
CASNLAGGRNEQFF
TGTGCCAGCAACCTAGCGGGGGGGCGGAATGAGCAGTTCTTC
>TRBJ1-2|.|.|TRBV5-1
CASSLRATIANYGYTF
TGCGCCAGCAGCTTGAGGGCGACAATCGCTAACTATGGCTACACCTTC
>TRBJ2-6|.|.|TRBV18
CASSRLSDWGDRRRSGANVLTF
TGTGCCAGCTCCCGCCTTTCGGACTGGGGAGACAGACGACGCTCTGGGGCCAACGTCCTGACTTTC
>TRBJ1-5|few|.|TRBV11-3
CASSLVAVGQPQHF
TGTGCCAGCAGCTTGGTAGCGGTCGGACAGCCCCAGCATTTT
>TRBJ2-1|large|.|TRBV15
CATSRDQGINEQFF
TGTGCCACCAGCAGAGATCAGGGAATTAATGAGCAGTTCTTC
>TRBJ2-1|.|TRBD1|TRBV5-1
CASSLRQGSWNEQFF
TGCGCCAGCAGCCTGCGACAGGGGAGCTGGAATGAGCAGTTCTTC
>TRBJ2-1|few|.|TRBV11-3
CASSLETDNNEQFF
TGTGCCAGCAGCTTAGAGACAGACAACAATGAGCAGTTCTTC
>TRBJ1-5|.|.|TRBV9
CASSVVPRFSNQPQHF
TGTGCCAGCAGCGTAGTTCCCAGATTCAGCAATCAGCCCCAGCATTTT
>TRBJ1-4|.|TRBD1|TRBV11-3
CASSSQQGRDEKLFF
TGTGCCAGCAGTTCGCAACAGGGGAGAGATGAAAAACTGTTTTTT
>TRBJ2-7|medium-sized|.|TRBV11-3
CASSPEGGSSYEQYF
TGTGCCAGCAGCCCGGAAGGCGGTAGCTCCTACGAGCAGTACTTC
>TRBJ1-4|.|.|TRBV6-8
CASSYSMAGQAEKLFF
TGTGCCAGCAGTTACTCGATGGCAGGCCAAGCTGAAAAACTGTTTTTT
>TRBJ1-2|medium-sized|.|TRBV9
CASSVDSAYGYTF
TGTGCCAGCAGCGTTGACAGTGCCTATGGCTACACCTTC
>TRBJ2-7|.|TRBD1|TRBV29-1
CSVRQGAREQYF
TGCAGCGTGCGACAGGGGGCTAGAGAGCAGTACTTC
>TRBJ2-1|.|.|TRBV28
CASSSLAFVPFNNEQFF
TGTGCCAGCAGCTCACTTGCTTTTGTGCCTTTTAACAATGAGCAGTTCTTC
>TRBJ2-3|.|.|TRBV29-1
CSVADSAVTDTQYF
TGCAGCGTTGCCGATAGCGCGGTCACAGATACGCAGTATTTT
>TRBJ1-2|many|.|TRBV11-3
CASSSPGRGGYGYTF
TGTGCCAGCAGCTCACCGGGCCGCGGAGGGTATGGCTACACCTTC
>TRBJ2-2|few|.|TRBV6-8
CASSLTRTGELFF
TGTGCCAGCAGTCTTACTAGAACCGGGGAGCTGTTTTTT
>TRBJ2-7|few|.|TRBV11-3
CASTTPGRTYEQYF
TGTGCCAGCACCACACCAGGACGGACCTACGAGCAGTACTTC
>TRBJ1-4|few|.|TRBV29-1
CSAGETEPEKLFF
TGCAGCGCGGGCGAGACGGAACCAGAAAAACTGTTTTTT
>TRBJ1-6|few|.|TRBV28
CASTRTRTLNSPLHF
TGTGCCAGCACACGGACCCGAACCCTCAATTCACCCCTCCACTTT
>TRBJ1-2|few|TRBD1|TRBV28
CASSSRTGERYGYTF
TGTGCCAGCAGTTCTAGGACAGGGGAGCGTTATGGCTACACCTTC
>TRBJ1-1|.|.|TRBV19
CASSWSQKSEAFF
TGTGCCAGTAGTTGGTCTCAAAAATCTGAAGCTTTCTTT
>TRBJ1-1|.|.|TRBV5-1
CASRAGYANTEAFF
TGCGCCAGCAGAGCCGGGTATGCGAACACTGAAGCTTTCTTT